This T cell receptor beta chain emerged from a study of vaccination and CD4 T cells after COVID-19. The wider study: Six men and four women formed the convalescents, two being Hispanic. Each of the control cultures got a CEFX pool, an HIV-1 Nef pool, or no peptide.

Cultured CD4+ T cell DNA underwent sequencing with the Oncomine TCR Beta short-read assay. From CD4+ T cells that had been cultured, genomic DNA was extracted. TCRdb re-derived calls from the PCR reads in MiXCR, one entry per CDR3 protein. The table has thousands of distinct CDR3 sequences, under 35% seen once. Findings of the study overall: Data came from relatively few convalescent patients and lacked early post-infection timepoints.

Treatment of the sample: approximately nine-day PBMC culture with coronavirus spike peptide pools or control peptides (ViraFEST assay). The unexposed donor's CD4+ T cells were collected before the COVID-19 pandemic (2011-2018). Points on this clonotype: Antigen specificity is unknown.

What was sequenced was CD4+ T cells from blood, cultured in vitro. This clonotype was obtained from a human donor in good health.

The CDR3 is CASSPMGGSSYEQYF. The CDR3, as DNA: TGTGCCAGCAGCCCCATGGGGGGGAGCTCCTACGAGCAGTACTTC. The rearrangement joins TRBV28 to TRBJ2-7, with 7 bases matching TRBD2. Trimming cost V 6 bases and J 0 bases; bases outside gene matches: 8. The CDR3 spans 15 residues. Germline-derived CDR1 and CDR2 are MDHEN and SYDVKM.